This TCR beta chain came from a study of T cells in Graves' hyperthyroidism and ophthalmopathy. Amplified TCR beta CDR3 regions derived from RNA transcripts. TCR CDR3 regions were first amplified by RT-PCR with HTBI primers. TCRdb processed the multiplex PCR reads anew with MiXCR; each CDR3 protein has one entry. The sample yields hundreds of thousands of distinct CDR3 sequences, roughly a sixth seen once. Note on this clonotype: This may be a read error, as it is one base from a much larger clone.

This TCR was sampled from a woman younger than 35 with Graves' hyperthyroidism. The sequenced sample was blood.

This CDR3 reads CASTPRQGLYNEQFF. For the CDR3, the DNA is TGTGCCAGCACCCCGAGACAGGGCCTATACAATGAGCAGTTCTTC. The chain has TRBV2 and TRBJ2-1; the match to TRBD1 covers 7 bases. The CDR3 runs to 15 residues. Germline V gene data show CDR1 as SNHLY and CDR2 as FYNNEI. The V segment lost 7 bases and the J segment 4 bases; nucleotides outside the gene matches: 10.